These 25 T cell receptor beta chains share one sample of origin, sequenced in a study of T cell responses to AZD1222 COVID-19 vaccine listed by TCRdb under 2021. Library construction relied on the immunoSEQ multiplex PCR assay. TCRdb re-hosts the immuneACCESS table, in-frame sequences only. Its copies lack some clones; in the studies checked, an unresolved V gene accounts for under half of them, and the cause for the rest is not known. This sample lists 100,000 to 120,000 clones; approximately 87% were detected once. The leading ten clones occupy roughly 2.7% of the sample. The time point label on this specimen signifies: baseline before first vaccination. The material was peripheral blood, obtained on day 0 of AZD1222 vaccination. Receptors were obtained from an adult in good health.

The CDR3 DNA is TGCGCCAGCAGCCAAGAGGGGGCCCAAGGCTACACCTTC. This codes for CASSQEGAQGYTF. The rearrangement uses TRBV4-3 and TRBJ1-2; D is possibly TRBD1 (6 bases). Germline values: CDR1 LGHNA, CDR2 YSLEER. The CDR3 has 13 amino acids. With 0 bases removed from V and 8 bases from J, the gap between germline ends came to 10 bases.

The gene calls are TRBV27 and TRBJ2-1, with 7 bases that match TRBD1. The CDR3 is 18 residues long. V gave up 3 bases and J gave up 8 bases; unmatched junction bases: 19. CDR1 is MNHEY, CDR2 SMNVEV, per germline (reference sequence). CDR3 sequence reads: CASSFRPGQRLQRHEQFF. The CDR3 coding sequence is TGTGCCAGCAGTTTTCGACCGGGACAGCGGCTCCAGAGGCATGAGCAGTTCTTC.

The chain uses TRBV12-3 or TRBV12-4 and TRBJ1-5; D call uncertain. The length of the CDR3 is 12 residues. With 5 bases removed from V and 4 bases from J, the gap between germline ends came to 6 bases. The CDR3 region has the DNA TGTGCCAGCAGTCGGCAAAATCAGCCCCAGCATTTT. This sequence encodes CASSRQNQPQHF.

The chain links TRBV27 to TRBJ1-6; D ambiguous. Trimming cost V 0 bases and J 9 bases, with 12 bases left between them. The CDR3 contains 15 residues. CDR1 and CDR2 (germline): MNHEY, SMNVEV (reference sequence). The CDR3 nucleotides read TGTGCCAGCAGTTTATCGGGAGCACGGGGTTCACCCCTCCACTTT. It is translated as CASSLSGARGSPLHF.

This clone has just one count. V usage is TRBV4-1 and J usage is TRBJ1-2; D is perhaps TRBD1 (5 bases). Germline V gene lookup returns CDR1 MGHRA and CDR2 YSYEKL. Trimming took off 1 base at V and 3 bases at J, with 12 bases between the two ends. The CDR3 runs to 15 residues. The CDR3 here is CASSQVRDPDYGYTF. The DNA for the CDR3 is TGCGCCAGCAGCCAAGTGCGGGACCCAGACTATGGCTACACCTTC.

The rearrangement links TRBV28 to TRBJ2-1; no firm D call. With 3 bases removed from V and 10 bases from J, the gap between germline ends came to 28 bases. Germline CDR1 reads MDHEN; CDR2 reads SYDVKM. This CDR3 has 18 amino acids. CDR3 nucleotide sequence: TGTGCCAGCAGTTTCCCCCCCGATTGGGTAGCCGGGTTCGGCGAGCAGTTCTTC. The encoded protein is CASSFPPDWVAGFGEQFF.

This clone was counted a single time. V is TRBV5-5 and J is TRBJ2-2; 11 bases are a match to TRBD1. The germline CDR1 and CDR2 sequences are SGHKS and YYEKEE (reference sequence). The ends lost 7 bases at V and 6 bases at J; junction bases unmatched: 5. The CDR3 spans 14 residues. The CDR3 is CASSMGQGAGELFF. CDR3 nucleotide sequence: TGTGCCAGCTCAATGGGACAGGGGGCCGGGGAGCTGTTTTTT. The full variable domain, in which reference TRBV5-5 and TRBJ2-2 provide the parts outside the CDR3, is DAGVTQSPTHLIKTRGQQVTLRCSPISGHKSVSWYQQVLGQGPQFIFQYYEKEERGRGNFPDRFSARQFPNYSSELNVNALLLGDSALYLCASSMGQGAGELFFGEGSRLTVL.

This clone was counted between two and nine times. The chain couples TRBV28 to TRBJ1-2; TRBD1 might be the D (5 bases). This CDR3 region has 12 residues. V lost 3 bases, J lost 11 bases, and 13 bases lay in between. Germline loops: CDR1 MDHEN, CDR2 SYDVKM. The CDR3 DNA sequence: TGTGCCAGCAGTTTTGGGGGGATCGGGTACACCTTC. This codes for CASSFGGIGYTF.

The chain links TRBV6-4 to TRBJ2-1; D not resolved. In germline, CDR1 is MRHNA, CDR2 SNTAGT. With 3 bases removed from V and 7 bases from J, the gap between germline ends came to 16 bases. This CDR3 is built from 15 residues. As DNA, the CDR3 is TGTGCCAGCAGTGAAGTGTCGGCAGGTCGTAATGAGCAGTTCTTC. Its protein is CASSEVSAGRNEQFF.

The chain has TRBV5-4 and TRBJ2-5, with 8 bases fitting TRBD1. Germline trimming cut 3 bases from V and 1 base from J; bases unmatched to any gene: 5. This CDR3 has 15 residues. Germline CDR1 is SGHNT and CDR2 is YYREEE (reference sequence). This chain's CDR3 is CASSWDRSLQETQYF. In DNA form, the CDR3 reads TGTGCCAGCAGCTGGGACAGGAGCCTCCAAGAGACCCAGTACTTC.

The chain links TRBV6-2 or TRBV6-3 to TRBJ2-1; TRBD2 matches at 10 bases. The germline V gene encodes CDR1 MNHEY and CDR2 SVGEGT. The CDR3 consists of 16 residues. J lost 6 bases, V lost 2 bases, and 7 bases had no gene match. CDR3 loop: CASSYTLAGARNEQFF. CDR3 DNA: TGTGCCAGCAGTTACACCCTAGCGGGAGCCCGCAATGAGCAGTTCTTC.

The chain carries TRBV18 and TRBJ1-2, with 8 positions matching TRBD1. Germline CDR1 is KGHSH and CDR2 is LQKENI. With 3 bases clipped from V and 2 bases from J, the junction kept 2 bases outside the gene matches. The CDR3 is made up of 14 amino acids. CDR3 in amino acids: CASSPQGANYGYTF. For the CDR3, the DNA is TGTGCCAGCTCACCGCAGGGGGCGAACTATGGCTACACCTTC.

The rearrangement links TRBV28 to TRBJ1-1, with 7 nucleotides matching TRBD1. CDR3 length: 15 residues. V was pared by 7 bases and J by 0 bases, with 8 bases of the junction left unmatched. From germline, CDR1 is MDHEN and CDR2 SYDVKM. The CDR3 is CASTPDGTVNTEAFF. In DNA form, the CDR3 reads TGTGCCAGCACCCCCGACGGGACAGTGAACACTGAAGCTTTCTTT.

The gene calls are TRBV12-3 or TRBV12-4 and TRBJ2-3, with 9 bases fitting TRBD2. This CDR3 spans 13 amino acids. V trimming: 6 bases; J trimming: 10 bases; junction bases outside the gene matches: 8. CDR3 region: CASSEPGLAAQYF. The CDR3 coding sequence is TGTGCCAGCAGCGAACCGGGACTAGCAGCGCAGTATTTT.

The J gene is TRBJ2-7, the V gene TRBV5-4; 9 bases agree with TRBD1. This CDR3 has 16 amino acids. V lost 5 bases, J lost 4 bases, and 13 bases stayed unmatched. Germline V gene sequence: CDR1 SGHNT, CDR2 YYREEE (reference sequence). This CDR3 reads CASSPSSGQGSYEQYF. The CDR3 DNA reads as TGTGCCAGCAGTCCCTCTTCGGGACAGGGTTCGTACGAGCAGTACTTC.

The chain recombines TRBV10-2 with TRBJ2-3, with TRBD2 identical over 7 bases. The trim removed 4 bases at V and 6 bases at J, leaving 7 bases unmatched. This CDR3 is 14 amino acids long. CDR1 WSHSY and CDR2 SAAADI come from the germline V gene. The CDR3: CASSVPGGWDTQYF. DNA of the CDR3: TGCGCCAGCAGTGTCCCGGGGGGATGGGATACGCAGTATTTT.

V gene TRBV19 combines with J gene TRBJ2-2; D remains ambiguous. The CDR3 contains 14 residues. CDR1 and CDR2 from the germline V gene are LNHDA and SQIVND (reference sequence). The V end lost 6 bases, the J end lost 6 bases, and 14 bases lay between the germline ends. The CDR3 DNA reads TGTGCCAGTAGAGTTGCTAGGCAGGCCGGGGAGCTGTTTTTT. Translated: CASRVARQAGELFF.

With regard to this clone: Other DNA variants within this sample encode the same CDR3. This chain uses TRBV2 with TRBJ1-5; D is uncertain. Per germline, CDR1 SNHLY and CDR2 FYNNEI. This CDR3 has 13 amino acids. V lost 4 bases, J lost 4 bases, and 8 bases lay in between. Here the CDR3 reads CASSVSLNQPQHF. Written as DNA, the CDR3 is TGTGCCAGCAGTGTCTCCCTGAATCAGCCCCAGCATTTT.

The chain carries TRBV6-5 and TRBJ1-4; possibly TRBD1 for D (5 bases). Trimming pared 2 bases from V and 13 bases from J, leaving 17 bases between. The CDR3 runs to 14 residues. Germline CDR1 is MNHEY and CDR2 is SVGAGI. In DNA form, the CDR3 reads TGTGCCAGCAGTTACCTCCCGACAGTCACCAGACTGTTTTTT. Translating gives CASSYLPTVTRLFF.

The chain employs TRBV23-1 and TRBJ2-7; 9 bases match TRBD1. TRBV23-1 is an open reading frame, and its role is uncertain. The CDR3 length is 15 residues. V trimming: 3 bases; J trimming: 2 bases; junction bases outside the gene matches: 5. The CDR3 nucleotides are TGCGCCAGCAGTCACCGGGACAGGGTCGCCTACGAGCAGTACTTC. It codes for CASSHRDRVAYEQYF.

This clone turned up a few times. The rearrangement uses TRBV6-2 or TRBV6-3 and TRBJ2-1; D might be TRBD2 (7 bases). From germline, CDR1 is MNHEY and CDR2 SVGEGT. The CDR3 runs to 14 residues. Trimming left V 2 bases short and J 8 bases short, with 13 bases between. CDR3 residues: CASSYAGEGDEQFF. The CDR3, as DNA: TGTGCCAGCAGTTACGCGGGGGAGGGGGATGAGCAGTTCTTC.

This chain connects TRBV5-1 to TRBJ2-2; 10 bases map to TRBD2. The CDR3 length is 15 residues. The ends lost 3 bases at V and 4 bases at J; junction bases unmatched: 3. Germline V gene lookup returns CDR1 SGHRS and CDR2 YFSETQ. CDR3 nucleotides: TGCGCCAGCAGCTCCCGGACTAGCGGCACCGGGGAGCTGTTTTTT. This codes for CASSSRTSGTGELFF.

This clone has just a few counts. This chain connects TRBV5-1 to TRBJ1-2; maybe TRBD1 (5 bases). The V end was cut by 3 bases, the J end by 8 bases, with 17 bases between. Germline lookup yields CDR1 SGHRS and CDR2 YFSETQ. The CDR3 loop spans 14 amino acids. CDR3 nucleotides: TGCGCCAGCAGCTGGAGATCCCAGGGAGAAGGCTACACCTTC. Protein: CASSWRSQGEGYTF.

The rearrangement uses TRBV6-5 and TRBJ2-1; 11 bases map to TRBD2. V lost 4 bases to trimming and J lost 4 bases; unmatched junction nucleotides: 6. This CDR3 has 16 amino acids. Germline CDR1 MNHEY, CDR2 SVGAGI. CDR3 bases: TGTGCCAGCAGTTTAAAACTAGCGGGGGATTACAATGAGCAGTTCTTC. It is translated as CASSLKLAGDYNEQFF.

The rearrangement joins TRBV7-6 to TRBJ2-3, with D perhaps TRBD2 (5 bases). V lost 5 bases, J lost 1 base, and 13 bases lay in between. This CDR3 is built from 15 residues. The germline V gene has CDR1 SGHVS and CDR2 FNYEAQ. The CDR3 DNA follows: TGTGCCAGCAGCCAGACCCCCGGGGGCACAGATACGCAGTATTTT. Protein sequence: CASSQTPGGTDTQYF.